Each of the 12 T cell receptor beta chains below was sequenced from the same sample in a study of regulatory T cells in long-lasting Graves disease. Time point here: newly diagnosed GD, antithyroid drugs for less than 3 months. After RNA was extracted from PBMCs, the TCR library was made from it. Both iRepertoire HTBI primers and Arm-PCR of CDR3 regions were used to build the TCR beta libraries. TCRdb redid the calling of the multiplex PCR reads with MiXCR, one entry per CDR3 protein. The profile shows fewer than 550,000 distinct CDR3 sequences, more than 15% of them singletons. The data were also submitted as part of a second study, on T cells in Graves' hyperthyroidism and ophthalmopathy.

The sample consisted of peripheral blood mononuclear cells (PBMCs), taken at new diagnosis, from a patient treated with antithyroid drugs. These receptors were collected from a middle-aged woman with Graves disease.

This clonotype was counted at least ten times. This chain uses TRBV12-3 or TRBV12-4 with TRBJ2-3; 10 positions agree with TRBD1. This CDR3 has 15 amino acids. Trimming took 5 bases from V and 6 from J; bases not matched to a gene: 8. The CDR3 region has the DNA TGTGCCAGCAGTGGGACAGGGGCAGATGTGGATACGCAGTATTTT. It encodes CASSGTGADVDTQYF.

This clonotype was counted at least ten times. The chain couples TRBV3-1 to TRBJ1-1; D uncertain. The CDR3 contains 11 residues. The V gene lost 5 bases and the J gene lost 8 bases, with 9 bases spanning the gap. CDR1 LGHDT and CDR2 YNNKEL come from the germline V gene (reference sequence). This CDR3 is CASSNSIEAFF. The CDR3 nucleotides are TGTGCCAGCAGCAACTCGATAGAAGCTTTCTTT.

The V call is TRBV7-8, the J call TRBJ2-7; the match to TRBD2 covers 8 bases. Germline trimming cut 5 bases from V and 7 bases from J; bases unmatched to any gene: 16. CDR1 and CDR2 (germline): SGHVS, FQNEAQ. The length of the CDR3 is 16 residues. The CDR3 here is CASSPSRGGPMGEQYF. In nucleotides, the CDR3 is TGTGCCAGCAGCCCATCCCGGGGGGGACCTATGGGGGAGCAGTACTTC.

This clonotype was seen at least ten times. The junction departs from germline at one end; a sequencing error may be responsible. The rearrangement uses TRBV11-2 and TRBJ2-3, with D perhaps matching TRBD1 or TRBD2 (6 bases each). Germline CDR1 is SGHAT and CDR2 is FQNNGV. This CDR3 region has 16 residues. CDR3 region: CASSLESGAPPDTQYF. CDR3 in DNA: TGTGCCAGCAGCCTAGAATCGGGGGCCCCTCCAGATACGCAGTATTTT.

This chain joins TRBV10-3 and TRBJ2-1; 15 bases map to TRBD2. Trimming removed 5 bases from V and 8 bases from J; junction bases left unmatched: 4. The germline CDR1 and CDR2 sequences are ENHRY and SYGVKD. This CDR3 comprises 15 residues. The CDR3 loop is CAISRTSGGADEQFF. In DNA, the CDR3 is TGTGCCATCAGTCGGACTAGCGGGGGGGCCGATGAGCAGTTCTTC.

The V gene is TRBV2, the J gene TRBJ2-4; D uncertain. The CDR3 totals 14 residues. Germline CDR1 and CDR2: SNHLY and FYNNEI. The V and J ends lost 7 bases and 3 bases respectively, with 13 bases between them. Here the CDR3 reads CASIGLKGKNIQYF. In nucleotides, the CDR3 is TGTGCCAGCATCGGTTTAAAGGGCAAAAACATTCAGTACTTC.

The chain links TRBV7-9 to TRBJ1-2, with D possibly being TRBD1 (5 bases). Germline CDR1 reads SEHNR; CDR2 reads FQNEAQ (reference sequence). V dropped 5 bases and J dropped 7 bases, with 20 bases sitting between them. This CDR3 spans 15 amino acids. The DNA for the CDR3 is TGTGCCAGCAGCCCCCAGGCAGGGATAAGCCGTGGCTACACCTTC. Its protein product is CASSPQAGISRGYTF.

The table lists this clonotype with a few counts. The CDR3 bases are TGTGCCAGCAGCGTCAACCGGGACCCCCCAGAAGCTTTCTTT. This gives the protein CASSVNRDPPEAFF. The chain joins TRBV7-9 to TRBJ1-1; D perhaps matches TRBD1 (5 bases). In germline, CDR1 is SEHNR, CDR2 FQNEAQ (reference sequence). This CDR3 region has 14 residues. The V end was cut by 5 bases, the J end by 8 bases, with 18 bases between. The full variable domain, completed using reference TRBV7-9 and TRBJ1-1, is DTGVSQNPRHKITKRGQNVTFRCDPISEHNRLYWYRQTLGQGPEFLTYFQNEAQLEKSRLLSDRFSAERPKGSFSTLEIQRTEQGDSAMYLCASSVNRDPPEAFFGQGTRLTVV.

This clonotype was seen many times. The rearrangement joins TRBV12-3 or TRBV12-4 to TRBJ2-1, with TRBD1 matching over 10 bases. This CDR3 is 13 amino acids long. V was pared by 4 bases and J by 8 bases, with 2 bases of the junction left unmatched. The CDR3 here is CASSSDRGDEQFF. DNA for the CDR3: TGTGCCAGCAGTTCGGACAGGGGGGATGAGCAGTTCTTC.

The chain links TRBV25-1 to TRBJ1-2; tentatively, D is TRBD1 (5 bases). This CDR3 region has 13 residues. V lost 2 bases and J 8 bases, leaving 12 bases between the germline ends. CDR1 and CDR2 (germline): MGHDK, SYGVNS. The CDR3 loop reads CASSESGAKGYTF. DNA of the CDR3: TGTGCCAGCAGTGAAAGCGGGGCGAAGGGCTACACCTTC.

Turning to this clonotype: This sequence may be a read error, since a much larger clone differs from it by one base. V usage is TRBV18 and J usage is TRBJ2-7, with 9 bases that match TRBD1. CDR1 is KGHSH, CDR2 LQKENI, per germline. CDR3 length: 16 residues. CDR3 loop: CAGSLSRDRVAYEQYF. The CDR3 DNA sequence: TGTGCCGGCTCTCTAAGCCGGGACAGGGTCGCCTACGAGCAGTACTTC.

This clonotype was seen a few times. The J gene is TRBJ1-2, the V gene TRBV28; D is uncertain. The CDR3 has 11 amino acids. Trimming pared 6 bases from V and 8 bases from J, leaving 10 bases between. Germline V gene sequence: CDR1 MDHEN, CDR2 SYDVKM. The CDR3 here is CASSQAQGYTF. CDR3 nucleotide sequence: TGTGCCAGCAGCCAAGCGCAGGGCTACACCTTC.